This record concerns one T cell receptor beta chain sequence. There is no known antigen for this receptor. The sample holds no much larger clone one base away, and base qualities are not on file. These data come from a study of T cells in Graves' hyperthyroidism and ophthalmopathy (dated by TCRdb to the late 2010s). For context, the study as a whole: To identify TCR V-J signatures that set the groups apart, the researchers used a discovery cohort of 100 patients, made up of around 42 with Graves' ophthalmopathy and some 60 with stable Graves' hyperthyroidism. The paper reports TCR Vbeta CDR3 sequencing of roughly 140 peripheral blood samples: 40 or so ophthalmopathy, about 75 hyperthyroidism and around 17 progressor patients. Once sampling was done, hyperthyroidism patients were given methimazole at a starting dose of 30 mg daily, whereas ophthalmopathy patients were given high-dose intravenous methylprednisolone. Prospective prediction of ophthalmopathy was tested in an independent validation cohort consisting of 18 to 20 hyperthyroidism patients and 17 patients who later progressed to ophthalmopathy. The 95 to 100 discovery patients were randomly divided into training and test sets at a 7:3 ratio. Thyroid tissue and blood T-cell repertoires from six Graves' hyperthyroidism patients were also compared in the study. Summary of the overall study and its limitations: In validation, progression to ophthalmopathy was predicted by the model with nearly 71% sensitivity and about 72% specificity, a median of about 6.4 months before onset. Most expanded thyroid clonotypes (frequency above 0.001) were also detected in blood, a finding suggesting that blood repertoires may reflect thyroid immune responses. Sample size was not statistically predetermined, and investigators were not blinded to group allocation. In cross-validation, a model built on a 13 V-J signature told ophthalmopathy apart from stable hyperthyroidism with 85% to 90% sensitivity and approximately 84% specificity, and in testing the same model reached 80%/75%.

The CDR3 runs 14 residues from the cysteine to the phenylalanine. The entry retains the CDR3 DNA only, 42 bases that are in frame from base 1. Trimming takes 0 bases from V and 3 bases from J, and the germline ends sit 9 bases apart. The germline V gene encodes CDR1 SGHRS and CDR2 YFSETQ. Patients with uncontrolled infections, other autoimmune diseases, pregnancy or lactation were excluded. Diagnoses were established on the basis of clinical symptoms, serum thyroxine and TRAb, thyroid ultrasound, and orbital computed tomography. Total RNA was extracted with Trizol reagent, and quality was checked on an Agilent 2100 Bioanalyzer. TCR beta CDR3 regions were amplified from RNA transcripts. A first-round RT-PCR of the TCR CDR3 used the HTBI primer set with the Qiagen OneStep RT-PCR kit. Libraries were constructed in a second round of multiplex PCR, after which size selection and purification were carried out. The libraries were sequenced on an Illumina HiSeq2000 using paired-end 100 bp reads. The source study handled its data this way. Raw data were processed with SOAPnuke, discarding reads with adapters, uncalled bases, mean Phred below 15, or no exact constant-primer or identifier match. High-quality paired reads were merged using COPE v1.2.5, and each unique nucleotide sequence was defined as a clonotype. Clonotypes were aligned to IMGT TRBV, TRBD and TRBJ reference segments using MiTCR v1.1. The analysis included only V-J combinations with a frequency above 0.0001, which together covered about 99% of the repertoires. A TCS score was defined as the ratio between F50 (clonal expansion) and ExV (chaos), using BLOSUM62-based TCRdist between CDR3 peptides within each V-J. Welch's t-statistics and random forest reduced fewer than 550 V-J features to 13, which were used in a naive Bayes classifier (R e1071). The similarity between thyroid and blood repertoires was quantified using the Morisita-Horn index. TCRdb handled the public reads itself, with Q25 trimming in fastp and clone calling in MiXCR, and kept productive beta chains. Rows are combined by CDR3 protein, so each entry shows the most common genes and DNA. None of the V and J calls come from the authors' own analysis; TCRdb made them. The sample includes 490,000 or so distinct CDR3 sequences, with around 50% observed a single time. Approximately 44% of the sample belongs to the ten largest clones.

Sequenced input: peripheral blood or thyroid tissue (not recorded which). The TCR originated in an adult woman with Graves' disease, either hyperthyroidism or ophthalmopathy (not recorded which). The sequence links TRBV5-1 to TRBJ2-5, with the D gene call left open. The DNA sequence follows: TGCGCCAGCAGCTTGGGGACGAGAAAAGAGACCCAGTACTTC. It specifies CASSLGTRKETQYF.